This record looks at one T cell receptor (beta chain) sequence and its context. What this receptor recognizes is not known. No qualities accompany the bases; no much larger clone lies one base away. Trimmed from V: 2 bases; trimmed from J: 5 bases; junction bases lacking a gene match: 6. Reading the germline V gene gives CDR1 MNHGY and CDR2 SVAAGI. The CDR3 spans 14 residues, from the cysteine through the phenylalanine. This entry keeps only the CDR3 DNA: 42 bases, framed from base 1. TCRbeta CDR3 regions were amplified from genomic DNA using the immunoSEQ Assay, a bias-controlled multiplex PCR. Per the original workflow: The number of nucleated cells in each sample was estimated by amplification of reference gene primers within the assay. Sequence reads were collapsed and filtered to measure the absolute abundance of every unique TCRbeta CDR3 rearrangement. Productive Simpson clonality was computed per sample as the square root of Simpson's diversity index over productive rearrangements. TCRdb limited this immuneACCESS table to in-frame rearrangements with V and J called. A share of clones is missing; checked studies link under half to unresolved V genes, and the rest is unexplained. Clone size and V and J calls were adopted from that table, with D and trimming inferred from the DNA. The sample table records hundreds of thousands of clones; around 82% of these occur just once. Approximately 4% of the sample is in the top ten clones.

The data were taken from a study of blood T cell repertoires in COVID-19 (TCRdb year 2020). In the study overall: Samples from collaborators originated in the United States, Italy and Spain and spanned both the acute and convalescent phases of COVID-19. The material from the prospective study consisted of cDNA or gDNA derived from T cells, B-cell-depleted T cells, or PBMCs. The dataset comprised deeply sampled blood TCRbeta repertoires from subjects exposed to, actively infected with, or recovered from COVID-19. The repertoires were released in a freely available public database intended as a resource for research on the immune response to SARS-CoV-2. Samples were obtained from the ongoing ImmuneRACE study (first 160 participants) and from 1,254 subjects provided by 6 global collaborators. A de-identified subject ID, COVID-19 status, age in years and sex were almost always included in the sample metadata. Where available, HLA class I and class II types were taken from metadata supplied by the sample provider and were not determined by assay-based typing.

Whole blood was collected in K2EDTA tubes by collaborating institutions according to the institutions' own protocols. For TCRbeta analysis, collaborator samples were shipped as frozen whole blood, as isolated PBMCs, or as DNA extracted from either sample type. What the authors observed across the whole study: How much clinical and demographic metadata was included differed by source and by participant, and the metadata was provided uncurated.

The rearrangement joined TRBV6-9 to TRBJ2-7, with 7 bases in between that match TRBD2. The source is a woman aged 80 or over with acute or convalescent COVID-19. Sequencing input: peripheral blood. The nucleotide sequence reads as follows: TGTGCCAGCAGTTATCGGACGGCGGGGGACGAGCAGTACTTC. Translated, this is CASSYRTAGDEQYF.